This T cell receptor (beta chain) was retrieved from a study of Graves' ophthalmopathy and Graves' hyperthyroidism (dated by TCRdb to 2017 to 2018). A note on the overall study: Peripheral blood was collected at initial diagnosis, before any treatment. T-cell repertoires of thyroid tissue and blood were compared in about six hyperthyroidism patients. An independent validation cohort was composed of roughly 19 hyperthyroidism patients and around 16 patients who later progressed from hyperthyroidism to ophthalmopathy. To explore V-J signatures distinguishing ophthalmopathy from hyperthyroidism, a discovery set of around 100 patients (around 44 ophthalmopathy, about 57 stable hyperthyroidism) was enrolled. After sampling, hyperthyroidism patients received methimazole starting at 30 mg daily, and ophthalmopathy patients received high-dose intravenous methylprednisolone. To tell Graves' ophthalmopathy apart from Graves' hyperthyroidism, and to predict which patients would progress to ophthalmopathy, the study relied on TCR beta repertoire signatures. In total, some 140 blood samples were TCR-sequenced: roughly 45 ophthalmopathy, under 80 hyperthyroidism and some 17 hyperthyroidism-to-ophthalmopathy patients. Overall results and qualifications from the work: No statistical method was used to set the sample size in advance, and the investigators knew which group each participant was assigned to. In validation, the model predicted ophthalmopathy progression with more than 55% sensitivity and approximately 75% specificity; more than ten predicted patients were CT-confirmed with GO in a median of 6.5 months. The 13-signature model separated ophthalmopathy from stable hyperthyroidism with 87.88% sensitivity and approximately 83% specificity in cross-validation, and 80%/75% in the test set. Most of the expanded thyroid clonotypes with a frequency above 0.001 were also detected in blood, and it was suggested that the thyroid immune response may be reflected by blood repertoires.

Note on this clonotype: Its antigen is still unknown. There are no base qualities to consult, and no much larger clone falls within one base.

For repertoire sequencing, the TCR beta CDR3 regions were amplified from RNA transcripts. The first round was an RT-PCR using HTBI primers with the Qiagen OneStep RT-PCR kit, and this first round was followed by a second-round multiplex PCR, then size selection and purification. Sequencing of the libraries was carried out on an Illumina HiSeq2000 in paired-end mode with 100 bp reads. The authors processed their data as follows. SOAPnuke was used to process the reads, removing any read that contained adapters or uncalled bases, had a mean Phred below 15, or lacked an exact match to the constant primer or identifier. COPE v1.2.5 was used to merge the high-quality paired reads. Unique nucleotide sequences were defined as clonotypes and aligned to IMGT TRB V, D and J references using MiTCR v1.1. The analysis was limited to V-J combinations with a frequency above 0.0001, which together covered 99.2% of repertoires. For each V-J combination, a TCR clonal expansion and chaos score was defined as F50 clonal expansion divided by the chaos observed in the TCRdist matrix. Features were reduced by Welch's t-statistics and random forest to about a dozen V-J combinations, which fed a naive Bayes classifier. Thyroid-blood repertoire similarity was quantified with the Morisita-Horn index. TCRdb reanalyzed the raw reads on its own, using fastp at Q25 for trimming and MiXCR for clone calling, and kept in-frame beta chains. All rows with the same CDR3 protein become a single entry with the most common DNA and genes. The V and J calls and clone size are TCRdb's, not the authors'. The sample has 400,000 or so distinct CDR3 sequences on record, about 18% of them singletons. 2.4% of the sample belongs to the ten largest clones.

Hyperthyroidism was considered stable if no progression to ophthalmopathy occurred within 18 months of follow-up. The hyperthyroidism patients were 18 to 65 years old and newly diagnosed, with a disease duration of less than 2 months. Patients with other autoimmune diseases, uncontrolled infections, pregnancy or lactation were excluded. Diagnosis was based on clinical symptoms, serum thyroxine, TRAb, thyroid ultrasound and orbital computed tomography. Ficoll-Paque density gradient centrifugation was used to isolate PBMCs from approximately 10 ml of fresh peripheral blood. Total RNA was extracted with Trizol reagent and quality-checked on an Agilent 2100 Bioanalyzer. CDR1 and CDR2 were assigned from the germline V gene (reference sequence) as LNHDA and SQIVND. Deletion took 2 bases off V and 1 base off J, with a span of 8 bases between the germline ends. The CDR3 runs 15 residues from the cysteine to the phenylalanine. Only the CDR3 DNA stays, 45 bases, in frame from base 1.

The receptor's source is an adult woman with stable Graves' hyperthyroidism. Material for sequencing was peripheral blood. The receptor chain draws on TRBV19 and TRBJ2-2, with no reliable assignment of the D segment. Here the CDR3 is given as CASSIRLVNTGELFF. The DNA sequence is as follows: TGTGCCAGTAGTATAAGGCTGGTGAACACCGGGGAGCTGTTTTTT.